Below are 26 T cell receptor beta chains sequenced from a single sample in a study of shared clonotypes between healthy human individuals. The protocol was immunoSEQ multiplex PCR, while the TCRdb copy is restricted to in-frame clones and leaves out a portion. The sample shows hundreds of thousands of clones, over 65% of them seen only once. Sequenced input: memory CD4+ T cells sorted from blood. Subset given: CD45RA-negative fraction. The receptor source for this set is a woman in her twenties or thirties in good health.

The chain links TRBV28 to TRBJ1-2; D gene uncertain. V lost 8 bases to trimming and J lost 4 bases, with 11 bases between them. This CDR3 spans 12 amino acids. Germline values: CDR1 MDHEN, CDR2 SYDVKM. The CDR3 region is CASFLLSYGYTF. The CDR3 coding sequence is TGTGCCAGCTTCTTACTCAGCTATGGCTACACCTTC.

V gene TRBV19 combines with J gene TRBJ1-1; the match to TRBD1 covers 9 bases. The germline gives CDR1 LNHDA, CDR2 SQIVND (reference sequence). The CDR3 covers 17 residues. J lost 0 bases, V lost 4 bases, and 9 bases had no gene match. This CDR3 is CASSTFGQGIMNTEAFF. The CDR3 DNA reads TGTGCCAGTAGTACCTTCGGACAGGGGATAATGAACACTGAAGCTTTCTTT.

The chain carries TRBV6-1 and TRBJ2-1; the D is unclear. The CDR3 loop spans 15 amino acids. The germline V and J ends were trimmed by 6 bases and 0 bases, with 12 bases remaining between them. Germline V lookup: CDR1 MNHNS, CDR2 SASEGT. As DNA, the CDR3 is TGTGCCAGCAGACCGACCGTGTCCTCCTACAATGAGCAGTTCTTC. Translation: CASRPTVSSYNEQFF.

This chain joins TRBV4-1 and TRBJ1-4; unclear D gene. The V gene's germline CDR1 is MGHRA and CDR2 YSYEKL. V lost 2 bases and J 8 bases, leaving 15 bases between the germline ends. The CDR3 covers 15 residues. This CDR3 reads CASSQPLARAEKLFF. CDR3 nucleotide sequence: TGCGCCAGCAGCCAACCCCTAGCACGGGCAGAAAAACTGTTTTTT.

This clone appeared a single time. The chain employs TRBV9 and TRBJ1-1, with D possibly being TRBD1 (5 bases). The V gene lost 5 bases and the J gene lost 1 base, with 12 bases spanning the gap. The CDR3 is 14 amino acids. From germline, CDR1 is SGDLS and CDR2 YYNGEE. In DNA, the CDR3 is TGTGCCAGCAGGGGGGGACGGAAGAACACTGAAGCTTTCTTT. Its protein product is CASRGGRKNTEAFF.

The CDR3: CASSDPDRGPGETQYF. DNA of the CDR3: TGTGCCAGCAGTGACCCGGACAGGGGGCCAGGGGAGACCCAGTACTTC. This chain uses TRBV25-1 with TRBJ2-5; 11 bases align to TRBD1. CDR1 and CDR2 from the germline V gene are MGHDK and SYGVNS. V lost 3 bases to trimming and J lost 5 bases; unmatched junction nucleotides: 8. This CDR3 has 16 amino acids.

This clone was counted a few times. The rearrangement joins TRBV5-1 to TRBJ1-3; D not resolved. Germline V CDR1 and CDR2: SGHRS, YFSETQ. The CDR3 loop spans 15 amino acids. V was clipped by 2 bases and J by 0 bases, with 9 bases between them. CDR3 nucleotides: TGCGCCAGCAGCTTCGACGGTTTCTCTGGAAACACCATATATTTT. Its protein is CASSFDGFSGNTIYF.

This chain connects TRBV9 to TRBJ2-3; no reliable D call. This CDR3 spans 15 amino acids. The V and J ends lost 1 base and 0 bases respectively, with 9 bases between them. Germline CDR1 is SGDLS and CDR2 is YYNGEE. The CDR3 sequence is CASSVQALSTDTQYF. In nucleotides, the CDR3 is TGTGCCAGCAGCGTACAGGCTTTAAGCACAGATACGCAGTATTTT.

This clone appeared a few times. This chain links TRBV7-2 with TRBJ2-2; the D gene is possibly TRBD1 (5 bases). V was clipped by 5 bases and J by 0 bases, with 10 bases between them. The CDR3 has 15 amino acids. The germline V gene has CDR1 SGHTA and CDR2 FQGNSA. In nucleotides, the CDR3 is TGTGCCAGCAGCCGACAGAGAACGAACACCGGGGAGCTGTTTTTT. This translates into CASSRQRTNTGELFF.

This clone has a count of ten or more. The rearrangement uses TRBV7-8 and TRBJ2-1; TRBD2 aligns across 7 bases. Germline values: CDR1 SGHVS, CDR2 FQNEAQ. The CDR3 contains 11 residues. Trimming removed 7 bases from V and 12 bases from J; junction bases left unmatched: 6. The CDR3 region is CASTQRERQFF. CDR3 nucleotide sequence: TGTGCCAGCACCCAGCGGGAAAGGCAGTTCTTC.

The chain employs TRBV5-1 and TRBJ2-7; the match to TRBD2 covers 10 bases. J gave up 2 bases and V 4 bases, and 9 bases lay outside the gene matches. CDR1 and CDR2 (germline): SGHRS, YFSETQ. CDR3 length: 16 amino acids. The CDR3 spells CASSPGRLAGTYEQYF. CDR3 in DNA: TGCGCCAGCAGCCCGGGACGACTAGCGGGCACCTACGAGCAGTACTTC.

The chain combines TRBV29-1 with TRBJ2-7; no reliable D call. V shed 6 bases and J shed 0 bases, with 15 bases lying between them. Germline V CDR1 and CDR2: SQVTM, ANQGSEA. The CDR3 runs 14 residues. The CDR3 region has the DNA TGCAGCGTGAGCAGTGTCCTGAGCTCCTACGAGCAGTACTTC. Translation gives CSVSSVLSSYEQYF.

This clone was found once. Written as DNA, the CDR3 is TGTGCCAGCAGTTACGACAGGGCGGGAGATGGCTACACCTTC. This encodes CASSYDRAGDGYTF. V usage is TRBV6-5 and J usage is TRBJ1-2; the match to TRBD1 covers 7 bases. The V segment lost 2 bases and the J segment 6 bases; nucleotides outside the gene matches: 6. This CDR3 has 14 amino acids. The germline CDR1 and CDR2 sequences are MNHEY and SVGAGI.

The sample holds a few counts of this clone. V usage is TRBV28 and J usage is TRBJ2-7, with 7 nucleotides matching TRBD1. CDR1 and CDR2 from the germline V gene are MDHEN and SYDVKM. This CDR3 has 13 residues. V shed 6 bases, J shed 3 bases, and the junction held 5 bases outside the gene matches. The CDR3 here is CASSPDRVYEQYF. In DNA form, the CDR3 reads TGTGCCAGCAGCCCCGACAGGGTCTACGAGCAGTACTTC.

This clone was found a few times. In the same sample, other DNA sequences code for this CDR3. The chain carries TRBV15 and TRBJ1-2, with unresolved D. The length of the CDR3 is 12 residues. Germline V gene sequence: CDR1 LNHNV, CDR2 YYDKDF (reference sequence). Trimming removed 0 bases from V and 4 bases from J, with 3 bases in between. This chain's CDR3 is CATSRDGYGYTF. DNA for the CDR3: TGTGCCACCAGCAGAGACGGCTATGGCTACACCTTC. Using reference TRBV15 and TRBJ1-2 for the parts outside the CDR3, the full variable domain is DAMVIQNPRYQVTQFGKPVTLSCSQTLNHNVMYWYQQKSSQAPKLLFHYYDKDFNNEADTPDNFQSRRPNTSFCFLDIRSPGLGDTAMYLCATSRDGYGYTFGSGTRLTVV.

The rearrangement links TRBV6-5 to TRBJ1-1; 7 bases map to TRBD1. Germline V gene lookup returns CDR1 MNHEY and CDR2 SVGAGI. The V segment lost 6 bases and the J segment 1 base; nucleotides outside the gene matches: 8. The CDR3 is 15 amino acids. The CDR3 region is CASRRNRDRNTEAFF. The CDR3 DNA reads as TGTGCCAGCAGACGTAACCGGGACAGGAACACTGAAGCTTTCTTT.

The V and J genes are TRBV18 and TRBJ1-4, with D possibly matching TRBD1 (5 bases). Trimming shortened V by 3 bases and J by 2 bases, and 13 bases separated the two germline ends. There are 16 residues in the CDR3. The germline V gene encodes CDR1 KGHSH and CDR2 LQKENI. For the CDR3, the DNA is TGTGCCAGCTCACCGACCGGGGCAGGGACTAATGAAAAACTGTTTTTT. It yields the protein CASSPTGAGTNEKLFF.

The chain recombines TRBV30 with TRBJ1-1, with D perhaps TRBD1 (5 bases). Germline CDR1 and CDR2: GTSNPN and SVGIG (reference sequence). Between the trimmed V and J ends, which lost 0 bases and 3 bases, there was a span of 11 bases. The CDR3 contains 14 residues. The CDR3 DNA reads TGTGCCTGGAGTGTCACAGGAGGGGACACTGAAGCTTTCTTT. It translates to CAWSVTGGDTEAFF.

This clone was observed a few times. The chain joins TRBV13 to TRBJ2-7; 7 nucleotides align to TRBD2. The CDR3 covers 17 residues. Germline CDR1 is PRHDT and CDR2 is FYEKMQ (reference sequence). The trim removed 5 bases at V and 5 bases at J, leaving 18 bases unmatched. The CDR3 reads CASSRSGVLGGGNEQYF. In nucleotides, the CDR3 is TGTGCCAGCAGCCGCAGTGGTGTATTGGGGGGAGGGAACGAGCAGTACTTC.

The rearrangement links TRBV5-4 to TRBJ2-7, with 10 bases identical to TRBD2. The CDR3 is 15 amino acids. J was trimmed by 5 bases and V by 4 bases; bases with no gene match: 9. Germline V gene data show CDR1 as SGHNT and CDR2 as YYREEE (reference sequence). CDR3 sequence: CASSQSAGGIHEQYF. The DNA of the CDR3 is TGTGCCAGCAGCCAATCAGCGGGAGGGATACACGAGCAGTACTTC.

This clone occurred once. This chain connects TRBV19 to TRBJ1-1, with D perhaps matching TRBD1 (5 bases). Per the germline V gene, CDR1 is LNHDA and CDR2 is SQIVND (reference sequence). CDR3 length: 13 amino acids. V lost 6 bases, J lost 5 bases, and 13 bases lay in between. The CDR3 sequence is CASSGTAGTEAFF. DNA for the CDR3: TGTGCCAGTAGCGGGACGGCAGGGACTGAAGCTTTCTTT.

The chain joins TRBV2 to TRBJ2-2; no firm D call. CDR1 and CDR2 from the germline V gene are SNHLY and FYNNEI. V was pared by 6 bases and J by 6 bases, with 11 bases between. The CDR3 has 13 residues. DNA for the CDR3: TGTGCCAGCAGCTATAGAGACGCCGGGGAGCTGTTTTTT. Its protein product is CASSYRDAGELFF.

The rearrangement uses TRBV2 and TRBJ2-7, with D possibly matching TRBD1 (6 bases). Germline V gives CDR1 SNHLY, CDR2 FYNNEI. V lost 7 bases to trimming and J lost 0 bases, with 13 bases between them. This CDR3 has 14 amino acids. The CDR3: CASMSGHFSYEQYF. CDR3 DNA sequence: TGTGCCAGCATGTCGGGACATTTCTCCTACGAGCAGTACTTC.

V usage is TRBV1 and J usage is TRBJ2-5; the table assigns TRBD1, which was not confirmed against the DNA. The J call may be incorrect, as the DNA end agrees better with TRBJ2-7. TRBV1 is a known pseudogene. CDR3 length: 13 amino acids. CDR3 bases: TGCACCAGCAAGGCCAGGGGGCTCTACGAGCAGTACTTC. Protein product: CTSKARGLYEQYF.

This rearrangement joins TRBV12-5 to TRBJ2-7; D is perhaps TRBD2 (6 bases). The V and J ends lost 9 bases and 2 bases respectively, with 11 bases between them. CDR3 length: 12 residues. The germline CDR1 and CDR2 sequences are LGHNT and FRNRAP. CDR3 nucleotides: TGTGCTAGCGGGAGCAACCCCTACGAGCAGTACTTC. Its translation: CASGSNPYEQYF.

This chain connects TRBV6-5 to TRBJ2-7; TRBD2 agrees at 8 bases. There are 16 residues in the CDR3. Germline CDR1 reads MNHEY; CDR2 reads SVGAGI. V lost 0 bases to trimming and J lost 0 bases; unmatched junction nucleotides: 4. DNA for the CDR3: TGTGCCAGCAGTTACTCGGGTAGCGGGATCTCCTACGAGCAGTACTTC. Amino acid sequence: CASSYSGSGISYEQYF.